The 7 T cell receptor beta chains listed next were all sequenced from one sample in a study of cytomegalovirus exposure and HLA in healthy donors. Amplification used 60 Vbeta primers and 13 Jbeta primers. The assay was immunoSEQ multiplex PCR, and TCRdb's table has in-frame clones only and misses some. The sample carries about 130,000 clones, around 80% recorded once. The sequenced sample was PBMCs. Source of these receptors: a man over 45 in good health and CMV-seronegative.

The chain links TRBV2 to TRBJ1-2, with D hard to call. The V and J ends lost 4 bases and 6 bases respectively, with 15 bases between them. The CDR3 runs to 14 residues. Germline V gene lookup returns CDR1 SNHLY and CDR2 FYNNEI. The CDR3 protein is CASSGEVGGHGYTF. The CDR3, as DNA: TGTGCCAGCAGTGGAGAGGTCGGCGGGCATGGCTACACCTTC.

The chain joins TRBV14 to TRBJ1-2, with D possibly matching TRBD1 (5 bases). This CDR3 spans 16 amino acids. Germline V gene sequence: CDR1 SGHDN, CDR2 FVKESK. Trimming removed 1 base at V and 1 base at J, with 13 bases between. CDR3 in DNA: TGTGCCAGCAGCCAAGTTTGGGGCACTTTTAACTATGGCTACACCTTC. It encodes CASSQVWGTFNYGYTF.

The chain uses TRBV5-8 and TRBJ1-1; D not resolved. V lost 2 bases, J lost 0 bases, and 11 bases lay in between. This CDR3 comprises 15 residues. Germline CDR1 SGHTS, CDR2 YDEGEE. The CDR3 DNA follows: TGTGCCAGCAGCTTCCCGGGAGGAATGAACACTGAAGCTTTCTTT. Amino acid sequence: CASSFPGGMNTEAFF.

The count of this clone is one. The chain combines TRBV29-1 with TRBJ1-1; no firm D call. Germline values: CDR1 SQVTM, CDR2 ANQGSEA. Trimming stripped 7 bases from V and 6 bases from J, with 18 bases between. This CDR3 contains 13 residues. The CDR3 DNA reads as TGCAGCGCTCTGACGGGGTTCGCGGCTGAAGCTTTCTTT. This codes for CSALTGFAAEAFF.

CDR3 sequence reads: CASSQEGQGANEKLFF. CDR3 nucleotides: TGTGCCAGCAGCCAAGAAGGACAGGGGGCTAATGAAAAACTGTTTTTT. This chain links TRBV4-2 with TRBJ1-4; 10 bases fit TRBD1. The trim removed 0 bases at V and 3 bases at J, leaving 1 base unmatched. The germline gives CDR1 LGHNA, CDR2 YNFKEQ. This CDR3 is built from 16 residues.

This chain joins TRBV7-3 and TRBJ2-2; no clear D gene. Germline V CDR1 and CDR2: SGHTA, FQGTGA. Trimming cost V 5 bases and J 6 bases, with 13 bases left between them. The CDR3 runs to 14 residues. Here the CDR3 DNA reads TGTGCCAGCAGCCTTCCCCCTCTCTCCGGGGAGCTGTTTTTT. It translates to CASSLPPLSGELFF.

V is TRBV7-9 and J is TRBJ2-2; no reliable D call. CDR1 and CDR2 from the germline V gene are SEHNR and FQNEAQ (reference sequence). V was trimmed by 5 bases and J by 0 bases, leaving 13 bases between them. The CDR3 length is 16 residues. Here the CDR3 reads CASSPRGISNTGELFF. CDR3 nucleotide sequence: TGTGCCAGCAGCCCGAGAGGAATCTCGAACACCGGGGAGCTGTTTTTT.